This TCR beta chain emerged from a study of CD8+ T cells in alopecia areata. Overall study context: Affected scalp percentage set treated patients' severity scores. General study points: Affected scalp, especially in alopecia totalis/universalis, had a higher clonality than normal scalp did.

cDNA reverse transcribed from extracted RNA served as the sequencing template. Profiled with immunoSEQ multiplex PCR; TCRdb holds only in-frame clones, not every one. Of some 120,000 clones listed, about 59% were seen once; the top ten hold more than 5.5%. Treatment in this sample: oral pan-JAK inhibitor, 5-10 mg twice daily. Sorting of PBMCs yielded the CD4+ and CD8+ T cells. As regards this clone: Its antigen is currently unknown.

This CDR3 region has 15 residues. Per the germline V gene, CDR1 is GTSNPN and CDR2 is SVGIG (reference sequence). The V end lost 4 bases, the J end lost 9 bases, and 19 bases lay between the germline ends. The chain combines TRBV30 with TRBJ2-6; tentatively, D is TRBD1 (6 bases). This specimen consisted of CD4+ T cells sorted from blood, obtained at week 4, from a patient treated with tofacitinib. The TCR originated in a human donor with alopecia areata. The CDR3 DNA reads TGTGCCTGGAACTCCGGGACACCGATTTACAACGTCCTGACTTTC. It encodes CAWNSGTPIYNVLTF. Together with reference TRBV30 and TRBJ2-6, the CDR3 gives the full variable domain: SQTIHQWPATLVQPVGSPLSLECTVEGTSNPNLYWYRQAAGRGLQLLFYSVGIGQISSEVPQNLSASRPQDRQFILSSKKLLLSDSGFYLCAWNSGTPIYNVLTFGAGSRLTVL.